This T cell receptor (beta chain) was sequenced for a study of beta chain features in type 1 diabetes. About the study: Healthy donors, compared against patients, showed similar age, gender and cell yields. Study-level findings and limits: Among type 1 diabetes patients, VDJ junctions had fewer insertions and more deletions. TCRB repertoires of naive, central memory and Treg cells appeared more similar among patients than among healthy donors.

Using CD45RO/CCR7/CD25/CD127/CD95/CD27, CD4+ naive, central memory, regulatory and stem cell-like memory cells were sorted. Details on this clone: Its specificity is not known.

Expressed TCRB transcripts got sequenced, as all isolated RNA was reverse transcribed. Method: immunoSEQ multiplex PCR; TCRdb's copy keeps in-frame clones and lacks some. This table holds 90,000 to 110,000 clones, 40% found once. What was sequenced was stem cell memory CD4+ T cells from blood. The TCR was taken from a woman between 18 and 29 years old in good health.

CDR3 residues: CASSLVTGGEAYGYTF. CDR3 in DNA: TGCGCCAGCAGCTTGGTTACAGGGGGCGAGGCCTATGGCTACACCTTC. The V gene is TRBV5-1, the J gene TRBJ1-2, with TRBD1 matching 9 bases. The CDR3 spans 16 residues. J lost 4 bases, V lost 0 bases, and 7 bases had no gene match. Germline CDR1 SGHRS, CDR2 YFSETQ.